The rows below give T cell receptor beta chains drawn from one sample of a study of cytomegalovirus exposure and HLA in healthy donors. TCRdb's table, derived via immunoSEQ multiplex PCR, lists solely in-frame clones and lacks some. In the table there are roughly 93,000 clones, around 80% of which are singletons. Sequencing was performed on PBMCs. The source of these receptors is a man younger than 30 in good health and CMV-seropositive. CDR3s leave out the opening cysteine and the closing phenylalanine or tryptophan.

j_call v_call cdr3_aa
TRBJ1-6 TRBV11-2 ASSLDLTGTSSYNSPLH
TRBJ2-2 TRBV7-3 ASSLNGGPNTGELF
TRBJ2-1 TRBV5-6 ASSSGLANEQF
TRBJ1-5 TRBV10-2 ASSAGNQPQH
TRBJ1-5 TRBV7-9 ASSPTSLTGGQPQH
TRBJ1-1 TRBV19 ASRTTGGETEAF
TRBJ2-7 TRBV11-3 ASSPVLVREQY
TRBJ1-4 TRBV30 AWSRTATNEKLF
TRBJ2-7 TRBV10-2 ASSLGAGTAYEQY
TRBJ1-5 TRBV25-1 ASSALGQNNQPQH
TRBJ1-2 TRBV30 AWRTPFTGDYGYT
TRBJ2-7 TRBV30 STGGLNEQY
TRBJ2-4 TRBV5-5 ASSSDSWENIQY
TRBJ2-7 TRBV6-1 ASSEVTGAGEQY
TRBJ2-1 TRBV14 ASSQWGPDGNEQF
TRBJ1-5 TRBV6-5 ASSLTPLGNQPQH
TRBJ2-7 TRBV7-9 ASSLVGQFVYEQY
TRBJ2-7 TRBV30 AWSVTGTGGNEQY
TRBJ2-7 TRBV6-5 ASSYSAGASSYEQY
TRBJ1-5 TRBV19 ASSIPGLVGQPQH
TRBJ2-7 TRBV7-2 ASSRRQSYEQY